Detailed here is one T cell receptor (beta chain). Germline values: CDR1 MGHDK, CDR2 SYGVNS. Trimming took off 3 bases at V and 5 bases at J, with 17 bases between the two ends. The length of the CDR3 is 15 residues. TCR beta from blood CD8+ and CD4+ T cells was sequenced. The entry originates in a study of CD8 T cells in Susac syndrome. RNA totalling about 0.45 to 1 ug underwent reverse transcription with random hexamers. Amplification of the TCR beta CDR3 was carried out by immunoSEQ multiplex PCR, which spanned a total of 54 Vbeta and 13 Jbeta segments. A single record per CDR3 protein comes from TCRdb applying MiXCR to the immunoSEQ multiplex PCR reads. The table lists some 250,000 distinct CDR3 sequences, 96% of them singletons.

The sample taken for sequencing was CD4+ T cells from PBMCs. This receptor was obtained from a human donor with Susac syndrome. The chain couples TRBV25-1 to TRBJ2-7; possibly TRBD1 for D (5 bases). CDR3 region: CASSETAIQHHEQYF. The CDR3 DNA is TGTGCCAGCAGTGAGACAGCAATCCAACACCACGAGCAGTACTTC.